Listed below are T cell receptor beta chains from one sample, sequenced in a study of OX40 agonist ivuxolimab in advanced cancers. TCRdb's table, derived via immunoSEQ multiplex PCR, lists solely in-frame clones and lacks some. The sample records roughly 65,000 clones, 90% being singletons. Sample: CD4+ or CD8+ T cells sorted from blood, taken in a trial of the OX40 agonist ivuxolimab. These receptors originate from an adult with an advanced solid tumor such as melanoma, head and neck, liver or kidney cancer. Both conserved end residues are part of each CDR3. The D gene is left open where the match is weak. For some rows the clone size is stated as once, few or many, or as a class when expanded; others skip it.

TRBJ2-1,TRBD2,TRBV19,NA,TGTGCCAGTAGGGATCCACTAAGCTCTAGCGGGAACGAGCAGTTCTTC,CASRDPLSSSGNEQFF
TRBJ1-2,NA,TRBV9,NA,TGTGCCAGCGAAAGAGGTGGCGCTCCCCTTTGGTATGGCTACACCTTC,CASERGGAPLWYGYTF
TRBJ2-3,TRBD2,TRBV7-6,NA,TGTGCCAACTCACAAACTAGCGGGAAGAGGGTAGATACGCAGTATTTT,CANSQTSGKRVDTQYF
TRBJ2-7,TRBD2,TRBV19,NA,TGTGCCAGTAGTATCGGGGGGACCCAATTGTACGAGCAGTACTTC,CASSIGGTQLYEQYF
TRBJ1-1,NA,TRBV5-1,once,TGCGCCAGCAGTCCAGGGAACCGGAACACTGAAGCTTTCTTT,CASSPGNRNTEAFF
TRBJ1-2,NA,TRBV27,NA,TGTGCCAGCATACTGCAGGGTCGGTATGGCTACACCTTC,CASILQGRYGYTF
TRBJ1-2,NA,TRBV6-1,NA,TGTGCCAGCAGTGGGTCGTCCGACGGCTACACCTTC,CASSGSSDGYTF
TRBJ2-7,NA,TRBV18,NA,TGTGCCAGCTCACCACAGGGAGCCGGCGGGGCCCACGAGCAGTACTTC,CASSPQGAGGAHEQYF
TRBJ1-1,NA,TRBV7-2,NA,TGTGCCAGCAGCTTAGCTTACGGAGAAGCTTTCTTT,CASSLAYGEAFF
TRBJ2-7,NA,TRBV28,NA,TGTGCCAGCAGCCCTCTCCAGGGGGGCTTCTACGAGCAGTACTTC,CASSPLQGGFYEQYF
TRBJ2-1,NA,TRBV6-6,NA,TGTGCCAGCAGTTACTCGAGAGAGCAGTTCTTC,CASSYSREQFF
TRBJ1-3,NA,TRBV7-2,NA,TGTGCCAGCAGCTTAGCGCTGACCTCCGGAAACACCATATATTTT,CASSLALTSGNTIYF
TRBJ2-7,NA,TRBV7-9,NA,TGTGCCAGCCGAGAAGGCAGCGAGCAGTACTTC,CASREGSEQYF
TRBJ2-5,TRBD1,TRBV19,NA,TGTGCCAGTAGTGGGGGACAGGGACAGAAGACCCAGTACTTC,CASSGGQGQKTQYF
TRBJ2-3,TRBD1,TRBV5-1,NA,TGCGCCAGCAGCCCTGCGGACAGGGGCCGAGATACGCAGTATTTT,CASSPADRGRDTQYF
TRBJ2-1,NA,TRBV10-3,NA,TGTGCCATCAAGACAGGATTCAGCTCCTACAATGAGCAGTTCTTC,CAIKTGFSSYNEQFF
TRBJ1-1,TRBD1,TRBV10-3,NA,TGTGCCATCAGTGCGGGACAGGGACTCACTGAAGCTTTCTTT,CAISAGQGLTEAFF
TRBJ2-6,NA,TRBV5-1,NA,TGCGCCAGCAGCTTGAGCAGTGTCTCTGGGGCCAACGTCCTGACTTTC,CASSLSSVSGANVLTF
TRBJ2-3,TRBD2,TRBV5-1,NA,TGCGCCAGCAGCAGACTAGCGGGGAGCACAGATACGCAGTATTTT,CASSRLAGSTDTQYF
TRBJ2-6,NA,TRBV5-1,NA,TGCGCCAGCAGCCCCCCCTCTGGGGCCAACGTCCTGACTTTC,CASSPPSGANVLTF
TRBJ2-1,TRBD2,TRBV6-5,NA,TGTGCCAGCAGTTTTGGAGGACTAGGACCCTACAATGAGCAGTTCTTC,CASSFGGLGPYNEQFF
TRBJ1-2,NA,TRBV28,NA,TGTGCCAGCAGTTTGGCAGACTATGGCTACACCTTC,CASSLADYGYTF
TRBJ2-3,NA,TRBV18,NA,TGTGCCAGCTCAGCGAAAGAAGATACGCAGTATTTT,CASSAKEDTQYF
TRBJ2-1,NA,TRBV15,NA,TGTGCCACCAGCGAGGCGTCGGTAGGCGGCAATGAGCAGTTCTTC,CATSEASVGGNEQFF
TRBJ2-5,TRBD2,TRBV5-6,NA,TGTGCCAGCAGCCACTTAGCGGGAGGTGGGGAGACCCAGTACTTC,CASSHLAGGGETQYF
TRBJ2-1,TRBD1,TRBV19,NA,TGTGCCAGTAGTGCCCACAGGGGATACGAGCAGTTCTTC,CASSAHRGYEQFF
TRBJ2-3,NA,TRBV15,NA,TGTGCCACCAGCAGAGATCGTGGCGGGATCACAGATACGCAGTATTTT,CATSRDRGGITDTQYF
TRBJ1-2,NA,TRBV28,NA,TGTGCCGCTAAGAACTATGGCTACACCTTC,CAAKNYGYTF
TRBJ2-2,TRBD2,TRBV5-8,NA,TGTGCCAGCAGATCCCCTAGCGGGATCACCGGGGAGCTGTTTTTT,CASRSPSGITGELFF
TRBJ2-5,TRBD1,TRBV4-3,NA,TGCGCCAGCAGCCTAGGGGTGAGACAGGGGAAAGAGACCCAGTACTTC,CASSLGVRQGKETQYF
TRBJ2-5,TRBD2,TRBV7-2,NA,TGTGCCAGCAGCTTCCTAGCGGGAGCAGAGACCCAGTACTTC,CASSFLAGAETQYF
TRBJ1-5,NA,TRBV7-8,once,TGTGCCAGCAGCCCGAGGGGGGGCTACTTAAGCAATCAGCCCCAGCATTTT,CASSPRGGYLSNQPQHF
TRBJ2-1,TRBD2,TRBV7-9,few,TGTGCCAGCGAGGCGGGAGCATACGAGCAGTTCTTC,CASEAGAYEQFF
TRBJ2-5,NA,TRBV7-2,NA,TGTGCCAGCAGCTTAGCGCTCGGCAGACAAGAGACCCAGTACTTC,CASSLALGRQETQYF
TRBJ1-2,NA,TRBV11-3,NA,TGTGCCAGCAGTAAAGACACCTATGGCTACACCTTC,CASSKDTYGYTF
TRBJ1-4,NA,TRBV18,NA,TGTGCCAGCTCACGAGGGGTTGAAAAACTGTTTTTT,CASSRGVEKLFF
TRBJ1-3,TRBD1,TRBV5-1,NA,TGCGCCAGCAGCTTTTCAACAGGGGTTGGAAACACCATATATTTT,CASSFSTGVGNTIYF
TRBJ2-7,TRBD1,TRBV6-5,NA,TGTGCCAGCAGTTACTCCCGGACAGGCGTCAACGAGCAGTACTTC,CASSYSRTGVNEQYF
TRBJ2-7,NA,TRBV7-9,NA,TGTGCCAGCAGCTTAGCTGGTGTTCTAGGTCCTTACGAGCAGTACTTC,CASSLAGVLGPYEQYF
TRBJ2-7,NA,TRBV11-3,once,TGTGCCAGCAGCTTACTACAGACCTACGAGCAGTACTTT,CASSLLQTYEQYF
TRBJ1-1,NA,TRBV2,NA,TGTGCCAGCAGGGATTGGGGGCTCATGAACACTGAAGCTTTCTTT,CASRDWGLMNTEAFF
TRBJ2-3,TRBD1,TRBV4-1,NA,TGCGCCAGCAGCCAGGACAGGTCCGGGGATACGCAGTATTTT,CASSQDRSGDTQYF
TRBJ1-2,NA,TRBV2,NA,TGTGCCAGCCGGGCACAGGGAGGAGTCAAAAACTATGGCTACACCTTC,CASRAQGGVKNYGYTF
TRBJ1-5,TRBD1,TRBV2,NA,TGTGCCAGCAGTGATACAGGGGGGAATCAGCCCCAGCATTTT,CASSDTGGNQPQHF
TRBJ2-6,NA,TRBV5-1,NA,TGCGCCAGCAGCTTGTACCCGGGTCTATCCTCTGGGGCCAACGTCCTGACTTTC,CASSLYPGLSSGANVLTF
TRBJ2-2,TRBD2,TRBV2,once,TGTGCCAGCTGGCGCGGGAGGGTCGGGGAGCTGTTTTTT,CASWRGRVGELFF
TRBJ2-5,NA,TRBV18,NA,TGTGCCAGCTCACCAGTTCCCGGGAGCCGGGAAGAGACCCAGTACTTC,CASSPVPGSREETQYF
TRBJ1-1,NA,TRBV20-1,few,TGCAGTGCCCAGACCCAGGGTGAAGCTTTCTTT,CSAQTQGEAFF
TRBJ2-2,TRBD2,TRBV7-3,NA,TGTGCCAGCAGCCAAGGACTAGCCAGGGACACCGGGGAGCTGTTTTTT,CASSQGLARDTGELFF